This T cell receptor (beta chain) was obtained from a study of Ad26.COV2.S vaccination and SARS-CoV-2 variants. This clone was seen a single time. The method was immunoSEQ multiplex PCR; TCRdb's version includes in-frame clones alone and lacks a portion of them. The table shows about 390,000 clones, with 80% to 90% occurring only once. This sample's treatment: some 20 received Ad26.COV2.S at low or high dose, single or two shots; 5 received placebo; per-sample allocation not given. Repertoires come from day 63 after the first vaccine or placebo injection. The CDR3 contains 14 residues. The germline gives CDR1 MGHDK, CDR2 SYGVNS. Between the trimmed V and J ends, which lost 4 bases and 6 bases, there was a span of 10 bases.

Sample: peripheral blood, taken in a trial of Ad26.COV2.S vaccine versus placebo. The chain joins TRBV25-1 to TRBJ1-6; D uncertain. The receptor's source is a person between 18 and 65 years old who received the Ad26.COV2.S COVID-19 vaccine or a placebo. CDR3 in amino acids: CASSGGPINSPLHF. CDR3 coding DNA: TGTGCCAGCAGTGGCGGACCGATTAATTCACCCCTCCACTTT.